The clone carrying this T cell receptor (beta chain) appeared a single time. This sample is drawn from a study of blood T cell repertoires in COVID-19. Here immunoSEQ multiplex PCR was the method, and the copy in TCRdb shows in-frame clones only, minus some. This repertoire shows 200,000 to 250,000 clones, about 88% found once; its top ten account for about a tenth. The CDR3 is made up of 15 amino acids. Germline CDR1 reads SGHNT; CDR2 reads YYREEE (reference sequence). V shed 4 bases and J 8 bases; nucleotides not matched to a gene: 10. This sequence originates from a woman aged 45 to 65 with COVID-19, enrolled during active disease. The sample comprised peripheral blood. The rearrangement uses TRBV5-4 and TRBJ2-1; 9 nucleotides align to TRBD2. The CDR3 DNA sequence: TGTGCCAGCAGCCCCTTAGCGGGGGAGGTCCATGAGCAGTTCTTC. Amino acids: CASSPLAGEVHEQFF.